A single sample is the source of the 9 T cell receptor beta chains below, sequenced in a study of T cell responses to AZD1222 COVID-19 vaccine. TCRdb's table, derived via immunoSEQ multiplex PCR, lists solely in-frame clones and lacks some. The table shows 100,000 to 150,000 clones, with about 90% occurring only once. Here the sequenced sample was peripheral blood, taken on day 0 of AZD1222 vaccination. All receptors derive from an adult in good health.

The CDR3 nucleotides read TGTGCTAGTGGTTTGGTAGTTGAGGGGGCCTCTGGGGCCAACGTCCTGACTTTC. This encodes CASGLVVEGASGANVLTF. The chain joins TRBV12-5 to TRBJ2-6, with 7 bases aligning to TRBD1. The germline gives CDR1 LGHNT, CDR2 FRNRAP. Trimming at V came to 0 bases and at J to 0 bases, leaving 5 bases not matched to a gene. The CDR3 runs to 18 residues.

The rearrangement links TRBV28 to TRBJ1-2; 10 bases align to TRBD1. CDR3 length equals 14 residues. Germline CDR1 is MDHEN and CDR2 is SYDVKM. Losses at the gene ends were 3 bases for V and 6 bases for J; bases not matched to a gene: 4. The CDR3 loop is CASSFGTGAHGYTF. CDR3 in DNA: TGTGCCAGCAGTTTCGGGACAGGGGCCCATGGCTACACCTTC.

V usage is TRBV29-1 and J usage is TRBJ1-1; D unresolved. This CDR3 contains 13 residues. Trimming took off 1 base at V and 0 bases at J, with 6 bases between the two ends. Germline V gene data show CDR1 as SQVTM and CDR2 as ANQGSEA. The CDR3, as DNA: TGCAGCGTTGAAGGGCAACTGAACACTGAAGCTTTCTTT. It codes for CSVEGQLNTEAFF. Drawing the rest from reference TRBV29-1 and TRBJ1-1, the complete variable domain is SAVISQKPSRDICQRGTSLTIQCQVDSQVTMMFWYRQQPGQSLTLIATANQGSEATYESGFVIDKFPISRPNLTFSTLTVSNMSPEDSSIYLCSVEGQLNTEAFFGQGTRLTVV.

The J gene is TRBJ1-2, the V gene TRBV4-1, with TRBD1 as a possible D gene (5 bases). V was pared by 0 bases and J by 4 bases, with 9 bases between. Germline values: CDR1 MGHRA, CDR2 YSYEKL. This CDR3 is 14 amino acids long. The CDR3 nucleotides are TGCGCCAGCAGCCAAGAAGGCAGGGTCTATGGCTACACCTTC. This encodes CASSQEGRVYGYTF.

This clone was found once. In DNA form, the CDR3 reads TGTGCCAGCAGCCAAACTGGGACTAGCGGATTAGCCAGCACAGATACGCAGTATTTT. Protein: CASSQTGTSGLASTDTQYF. This sequence joins TRBV4-2 and TRBJ2-3; 11 nucleotides align to TRBD2. With V trimmed by 2 bases and J by 0 bases, 10 bases remained unmatched. Germline V gives CDR1 LGHNA, CDR2 YNFKEQ. This CDR3 has 19 amino acids.

The chain joins TRBV6-5 to TRBJ2-3; TRBD2 is a possible D gene (5 bases). The germline V and J ends were trimmed by 0 bases and 2 bases, with 12 bases remaining between them. This CDR3 comprises 16 residues. Germline CDR1 reads MNHEY; CDR2 reads SVGAGI. The CDR3: CASSYSPSGYTDTQYF. As DNA, the CDR3 is TGTGCCAGCAGTTACTCGCCCAGCGGATACACAGATACGCAGTATTTT.

This chain joins TRBV19 and TRBJ2-1; TRBD2 matches at 8 bases. Germline CDR1 and CDR2: LNHDA and SQIVND (reference sequence). V was pared by 1 base and J by 9 bases, with 5 bases of the junction left unmatched. CDR3 size: 14 residues. In DNA form, the CDR3 reads TGTGCCAGTAGTATAGGGTTCCTAGCGGGTGAGCAGTTCTTC. Translated: CASSIGFLAGEQFF. The variable domain in full, with the rest retrieved from reference TRBV19 and TRBJ2-1, is DGGITQSPKYLFRKEGQNVTLSCEQNLNHDAMYWYRQDPGQGLRLIYYSQIVNDFQKGDIAEGYSVSREKKESFPLTVTSAQKNPTAFYLCASSIGFLAGEQFFGPGTRLTVL.

The V and J genes are TRBV20-1 and TRBJ1-1; D gene unclear. Germline assignment: CDR1 DFQATT and CDR2 SNEGSKA (reference sequence). Trimming left V 3 bases short and J 1 base short, with 9 bases between. The CDR3 spans 13 residues. CDR3 region: CSASGPGNTEAFF. The CDR3 bases are TGCAGTGCTAGTGGACCAGGGAACACTGAAGCTTTCTTT.

In its sample, this clone was seen once. The chain links TRBV9 to TRBJ2-3; 7 bases align to TRBD2. Per germline, CDR1 SGDLS and CDR2 YYNGEE. Trimming removed 3 bases from V and 2 bases from J; junction bases left unmatched: 6. The CDR3 totals 15 residues. CDR3 loop: CASSGWGGNTDTQYF. The CDR3 nucleotides are TGTGCCAGCAGCGGCTGGGGGGGGAACACAGATACGCAGTATTTT.